This T cell receptor (beta chain) was profiled in a study of T cell repertoires in cytomegalovirus infection. Study-level background: CMV epitopes that were recently identified and HLA-C-restricted were used alongside well-studied HLA-B-restricted ones. Indicated by public TCR beta signatures were CMV infection and matching HLA type.

From the reads, TCRdb called clonotypes with MiXCR, one entry per CDR3 protein. Of a few hundred thousand distinct CDR3 sequences listed, around a quarter were seen once; the top ten hold less than 15%. Overall study findings and caveats: Across the ex vivo response, the dominant clonotypes were HLA-C-restricted CMV-specific TCR beta clonotypes. Using cumulative public TCR beta family frequency, the authors identified those who carried CMV together with the relevant HLA.

Comments on this clonotype: The antigen is unknown.

The CDR3 has 14 amino acids. CDR1 is SGHTA and CDR2 is FQGTGA in the germline V gene. Trimming took 3 bases from V and 1 from J, leaving 8 bases between them. The chain carries TRBV7-3 and TRBJ2-3; D gene uncertain. Here the sequenced sample was cultured PBMCs, taken from culture after CMV antigen stimulation. This sequence originates from a human donor in good health (CMV status not recorded). Some clones in this sample may be carry-over from other donors' samples. The CDR3 nucleotides are TGTGCCAGCAGCTTTTCGCACCGCACAGATACGCAGTATTTT. It is translated as CASSFSHRTDTQYF.